What follows is one TCR beta chain and its context. The CDR3 length is 14 residues. Looked up from germline, CDR1 is KGHDR and CDR2 is SFDVKD. This entry is derived from a study of T cells expressing NK-cell markers. TCRdb re-called the 5' RACE reads; one entry per CDR3 protein, DNA not given. Here the sample table reports 550,000 or so distinct CDR3 sequences. The chain has TRBV24-1 and TRBJ2-3. The sequenced sample consisted of blood T cells: a sorted CD56 or NKG2C T cell subset, CD4+ or CD8+ T cells, or bulk PBMC T cells (not recorded which). This TCR was sampled from a man younger than 30 in good health. The CDR3 region is CATSTKGLGDTQYF.